The 29 T cell receptor beta chains presented below share a single source sample, sequenced in a study of T cells of healthy individuals. TCRdb passed the 5' RACE reads through MiXCR, listing each CDR3 protein once. The table lists 65,000 to 90,000 distinct CDR3 sequences, around 5.1% of them singletons. These receptor sequences come from a female donor in good health.

At least ten counts were recorded for this clonotype. V usage is TRBV20-1 and J usage is TRBJ2-7; 9 nucleotides align to TRBD1. With V trimmed by 7 bases and J by 3 bases, 7 bases remained unmatched. Germline V gene lookup returns CDR1 DFQATT and CDR2 SNEGSKA (reference sequence). The CDR3 length is 13 residues. The DNA for the CDR3 is TGCAGTGTTTCCGGGACAGGGCACTACGAGCAGTACTTC. Translating gives CSVSGTGHYEQYF.

This clonotype was picked up many times. DNA of the CDR3: TGTGCCAGCAGCGTCGATAGGACTAGCGGTAGGATGGGCGAGCAGTACTTC. Residues: CASSVDRTSGRMGEQYF. This chain connects TRBV9 to TRBJ2-7, with 10 positions matching TRBD2. From germline, CDR1 is SGDLS and CDR2 YYNGEE. V lost 2 bases, J lost 6 bases, and 14 bases stayed unmatched. The CDR3 extends over 17 amino acids.

The chain couples TRBV7-2 to TRBJ2-2; 9 nucleotides match TRBD1. This CDR3 spans 15 amino acids. The V gene's germline CDR1 is SGHTA and CDR2 FQGNSA. With V trimmed by 2 bases and J by 6 bases, 4 bases remained unmatched. CDR3 nucleotides: TGTGCCAGCAGCTTATGGACAGGGGTGGCCGGGGAGCTGTTTTTT. This codes for CASSLWTGVAGELFF.

This clonotype has at least ten counts. The V gene is TRBV4-3, the J gene TRBJ1-1; no definite D call. The germline V gene has CDR1 LGHNA and CDR2 YSLEER. V was cut by 0 bases and J by 0 bases, with 8 bases left in between. This CDR3 contains 15 residues. The CDR3 DNA follows: TGCGCCAGCAGCCAAGAAGCCAGTTTGAACACTGAAGCTTTCTTT. This sequence encodes CASSQEASLNTEAFF.

This clonotype has a count of ten or more. The gene calls are TRBV7-9 and TRBJ2-1, with unresolved D. Between the trimmed V and J ends, which lost 5 bases and 2 bases, there was a span of 10 bases. The CDR3 sequence is 14 residues long. Germline V gives CDR1 SEHNR, CDR2 FQNEAQ (reference sequence). The CDR3 coding sequence is TGTGCCAGCAGCCACCTGGCGGCCTACAATGAGCAGTTCTTC. It yields the protein CASSHLAAYNEQFF.

This clonotype occurred a few times. CDR3 amino acids: CASSPYPSDTSHGYTF. In DNA, the CDR3 is TGTGCCAGCTCACCCTACCCATCGGACACGTCGCATGGCTACACCTTC. J is TRBJ1-2 and V is TRBV18; perhaps TRBD1 as D (5 bases). This CDR3 is built from 16 residues. From germline, CDR1 is KGHSH and CDR2 LQKENI. Trimming removed 3 bases at V and 6 bases at J, with 20 bases between.

This clonotype was observed at least ten times. The germline gene is not matched at one end of the junction; a read error may be the cause. The V call is TRBV6-6, the J call TRBJ2-3, with TRBD2 as a possible D gene (6 bases). This CDR3 comprises 19 residues. CDR1 and CDR2 (germline): MNHNY, SVGAGI (reference sequence). CDR3 nucleotide sequence: TGTGCCAGCAGTTACTCGATCCGGTCCGGGGCGGGACCCAAAGATCCGCAGTATTTT. Protein: CASSYSIRSGAGPKDPQYF.

This clonotype has a handful of counts. This chain uses TRBV6-2 or TRBV6-3 with TRBJ2-5; no clear D. The V end lost 2 bases, the J end lost 4 bases, and 11 bases lay between the germline ends. This CDR3 has 14 amino acids. Looked up from germline, CDR1 is MNHEY and CDR2 is SVGEGT. In DNA form, the CDR3 reads TGTGCCAGCAGTTACGGTATGCGAGGAGAGACCCAGTACTTC. Encoded protein: CASSYGMRGETQYF.

This chain uses TRBV3-1 with TRBJ1-3; perhaps TRBD1 as D (6 bases). CDR1 and CDR2 (germline): LGHDT, YNNKEL (reference sequence). V gave up 7 bases and J gave up 3 bases, with 13 bases separating them. The CDR3 sequence is 14 residues long. As DNA, the CDR3 is TGTGCCAGCAACACAGGGACTGTTGGAAACACCATATATTTT. Its protein is CASNTGTVGNTIYF. Variable domain in full (rest from reference TRBV3-1 and TRBJ1-3): DTAVSQTPKYLVTQMGNDKSIKCEQNLGHDTMYWYKQDSKKFLKIMFSYNNKELIINETVPNRFSPKSPDKAHLNLHINSLELGDSAVYFCASNTGTVGNTIYFGEGSWLTVV.

This clonotype was seen repeatedly, ten times or more. The rearrangement joins TRBV24-1 to TRBJ2-1; 10 bases are shared with TRBD2. The CDR3 is made up of 15 amino acids. The germline V gene has CDR1 KGHDR and CDR2 SFDVKD. V gave up 4 bases and J gave up 8 bases; unmatched junction bases: 7. CDR3 protein: CATSEASGRVDEQFF. In nucleotides, the CDR3 is TGTGCCACCAGTGAGGCTAGCGGGAGAGTCGATGAGCAGTTCTTC.

This clonotype was counted many times. V and J are TRBV4-3 and TRBJ1-1; D gene unclear. The CDR3 loop spans 13 amino acids. Trimming pared 4 bases from V and 3 bases from J, leaving 9 bases between. The V gene's germline CDR1 is LGHNA and CDR2 YSLEER. This CDR3 is CASSRAWDTEAFF. The CDR3 nucleotides are TGCGCCAGCAGCCGGGCCTGGGACACTGAAGCTTTCTTT.

This clonotype was detected many times. This rearrangement joins TRBV7-9 to TRBJ2-3; 14 nucleotides align to TRBD2. The CDR3 covers 15 residues. V gave up 6 bases and J gave up 6 bases; unmatched junction bases: 5. Germline V gene sequence: CDR1 SEHNR, CDR2 FQNEAQ (reference sequence). The CDR3 DNA sequence: TGTGCCAGCAGGGGACTAGCGGGAGCGAGGGATACGCAGTATTTT. Its translation is CASRGLAGARDTQYF. Complete variable domain (other parts from reference TRBV7-9 and TRBJ2-3): DTGVSQNPRHKITKRGQNVTFRCDPISEHNRLYWYRQTLGQGPEFLTYFQNEAQLEKSRLLSDRFSAERPKGSFSTLEIQRTEQGDSAMYLCASRGLAGARDTQYFGPGTRLTVL.

This clonotype appeared a few times. The chain carries TRBV29-1 and TRBJ2-7; D may match TRBD1 or TRBD2 (5 bases each). V dropped 7 bases and J dropped 0 bases, with 10 bases sitting between them. Germline V gene lookup returns CDR1 SQVTM and CDR2 ANQGSEA. The CDR3 sequence is 12 residues long. The CDR3 sequence: CSAGTNSYEQYF. CDR3 nucleotides: TGCAGCGCTGGGACCAACTCCTACGAGCAGTACTTC.

The sample holds a few counts of this clonotype. V and J are TRBV11-3 and TRBJ2-1; 10 bases align to TRBD1. Trimming removed 8 bases from V and 6 bases from J; junction bases left unmatched: 10. The CDR3 spans 15 residues. The V gene's germline CDR1 is SGHNT and CDR2 YENEEA. The CDR3 protein is CASSTGGLSSNEQFF. DNA for the CDR3: TGTGCCAGCTCGACAGGGGGCCTGTCTTCCAATGAGCAGTTCTTC. The variable domain in full, completed from reference TRBV11-3 and TRBJ2-1, reads EAGVVQSPRYKIIEKKQPVAFWCNPISGHNTLYWYLQNLGQGPELLIRYENEEAVDDSQLPKDRFSAERLKGVDSTLKIQPAELGDSAVYLCASSTGGLSSNEQFFGPGTRLTVL.

This clonotype was counted only a few times. The J gene is TRBJ2-1, the V gene TRBV11-3; 7 positions match TRBD2. CDR1 is SGHNT and CDR2 is YENEEA in the germline V gene. V lost 3 bases, J lost 6 bases, and 8 bases stayed unmatched. This CDR3 contains 15 residues. The CDR3: CASSLGGRSPNEQFF. The DNA of the CDR3 is TGTGCCAGCAGCTTGGGCGGGAGAAGTCCCAATGAGCAGTTCTTC.

The gene calls are TRBV6-6 and TRBJ1-2; tentatively, D is TRBD1 (5 bases). The V end lost 5 bases, the J end lost 8 bases, and 18 bases lay between the germline ends. The CDR3 is 14 amino acids. Germline CDR1 is MNHNY and CDR2 is SVGAGI (reference sequence). Here the CDR3 DNA reads TGTGCCAGCAGTCCACCAGGGAACGGCTTGGGCTACACCTTC. Its protein product is CASSPPGNGLGYTF.

This clonotype was picked up many times. This chain links TRBV7-6 with TRBJ1-1; D not resolved. CDR1 SGHVS and CDR2 FNYEAQ come from the germline V gene. CDR3 length equals 13 residues. With 4 bases removed from V and 1 base from J, the gap between germline ends came to 7 bases. The CDR3 nucleotides are TGTGCCAGCAGCTCCGGTGCGAACACTGAAGCTTTCTTT. Protein sequence: CASSSGANTEAFF.

This clonotype was counted many times. This chain links TRBV5-4 with TRBJ1-2, with D perhaps TRBD1 (5 bases). Trimming removed 4 bases at V and 8 bases at J, with 12 bases between. The CDR3 contains 12 residues. The germline V gene encodes CDR1 SGHNT and CDR2 YYREEE (reference sequence). CDR3 DNA sequence: TGTGCCAGCAGCCCCGGGACTTTAGGCTACACCTTC. Translating gives CASSPGTLGYTF.

In this sample, this clonotype turned up many times. This chain uses TRBV11-2 with TRBJ2-1, with no clear D. In germline, CDR1 is SGHAT, CDR2 FQNNGV. Between the trimmed V and J ends, which lost 4 bases and 0 bases, there was a span of 13 bases. This CDR3 is built from 16 residues. The CDR3 DNA reads TGTGCCAGCAGCTCTTCTTTACGAAGCTCCTACAATGAGCAGTTCTTC. Its protein is CASSSSLRSSYNEQFF.

This clonotype was detected ten times or more. V gene TRBV12-3 or TRBV12-4 combines with J gene TRBJ1-1; D may be TRBD1 (6 bases). The CDR3 is 14 residues long. V lost 3 bases and J 4 bases, leaving 12 bases between the germline ends. CDR3 nucleotides: TGTGCCAGCAGTTTGGGGGGGCCCGGCACTGAAGCTTTCTTT. Translated: CASSLGGPGTEAFF.

The chain employs TRBV6-6 and TRBJ1-2; D gene ambiguous. The CDR3 is made up of 11 amino acids. Trimming took 6 bases from V and 4 from J, leaving 6 bases between them. Germline V gene data show CDR1 as MNHNY and CDR2 as SVGAGI (reference sequence). The CDR3, as DNA: TGTGCCAGCAGAGGGTCCTATGGCTACACCTTC. It translates to CASRGSYGYTF.

Details on this clonotype: A much larger clone differs from this one at a single base, so this may be a read error. The CDR3 end shows no conserved phenylalanine or tryptophan, and so a read error is likely. The rearrangement links TRBV20-1 to TRBJ2-3, with 10 nucleotides matching TRBD2. V was pared by 6 bases and J by 4 bases, with 10 bases of the junction left unmatched. Germline V lookup: CDR1 DFQATT, CDR2 SNEGSKA (reference sequence). The CDR3 loop spans 15 amino acids. The CDR3 region has the DNA TGCAGTGCAGTCGCCCTAGCGGGAGTTTCAGATACGCAGTATTAT. Protein sequence: CSAVALAGVSDTQYY.

This clonotype was seen many times. V is TRBV6-2 or TRBV6-3 and J is TRBJ2-1, with TRBD2 identical over 8 bases. Germline CDR1 and CDR2: MNHEY and SVGEGT. The CDR3 runs to 15 residues. V was pared by 4 bases and J by 8 bases, with 10 bases of the junction left unmatched. The CDR3 DNA reads as TGTGCCAGCAGTTCCCCCTTAAAGCGGGAGTATGAGCAGTTCTTC. It specifies CASSSPLKREYEQFF.

This clonotype was seen at least ten times. This CDR3 reads CASSPGYGNQPQHF. CDR3 DNA sequence: TGTGCCAGCTCCCCAGGGTACGGGAATCAGCCCCAGCATTTT. This chain joins TRBV18 and TRBJ1-5; possibly TRBD1 for D (5 bases). This CDR3 has 14 residues. Trimming took off 6 bases at V and 4 bases at J, with 13 bases between the two ends. Germline V CDR1 and CDR2: KGHSH, LQKENI.

Many counts were recorded for this clonotype. The rearrangement uses TRBV6-6 and TRBJ2-2; D gene uncertain. Germline assignment: CDR1 MNHNY and CDR2 SVGAGI (reference sequence). V lost 8 bases, J lost 3 bases, and 19 bases lay in between. This CDR3 contains 16 residues. The CDR3: CASAGMAHSDTGELFF. CDR3 coding DNA: TGTGCCAGCGCCGGCATGGCTCATTCGGACACCGGGGAGCTGTTTTTT.

This clonotype was observed at least ten times. This sequence joins TRBV2 and TRBJ2-4, with a possible D match to TRBD1 (6 bases). The CDR3 has 14 residues. Trimming took off 10 bases at V and 1 base at J, with 14 bases between the two ends. Germline CDR1 SNHLY, CDR2 FYNNEI. Here the CDR3 reads CATIQGSAKNIQYF. For the CDR3, the DNA is TGTGCCACCATACAGGGCTCGGCCAAAAACATTCAGTACTTC.

The sample holds many counts of this clonotype. The rearrangement uses TRBV20-1 and TRBJ2-3; 10 positions match TRBD2. In germline, CDR1 is DFQATT, CDR2 SNEGSKA (reference sequence). The CDR3 is 13 residues long. Unmatched junction bases numbered 6, after V lost 7 bases and J lost 5 bases. CDR3 sequence reads: CSGLAGEVDTQYF. CDR3 DNA: TGCAGTGGGCTAGCGGGAGAGGTAGATACGCAGTATTTT.

Regarding this clonotype: One base away lies a much larger clone, so this may be a sequencing read error. This chain connects TRBV12-3 or TRBV12-4 to TRBJ2-1; 9 nucleotides agree with TRBD2. This CDR3 is built from 15 residues. Here the CDR3 reads CAGRATSGRGNEQFF. Here the CDR3 DNA reads TGTGCCGGCAGAGCTACTAGCGGGCGGGGCAATGAGCAGTTCTTC.

This clonotype came up many times. The chain uses TRBV28 and TRBJ2-2; 7 positions agree with TRBD2. Germline CDR1 MDHEN, CDR2 SYDVKM. Germline trimming cut 9 bases from V and 3 bases from J; bases unmatched to any gene: 7. The CDR3 is 14 amino acids. The CDR3: CASYPSGDTGELFF. The CDR3 bases are TGTGCCAGTTATCCCAGCGGGGACACCGGGGAGCTGTTTTTT.